This TCR beta chain was observed in a study of T cells in localized non-small cell lung cancer. Clones were sequenced by immunoSEQ multiplex PCR, and TCRdb holds only the in-frame ones, with some missing. The table has tens of thousands of clones, about 83% seen once; the top ten hold 13%. Material: peripheral blood, obtained before any cancer treatment. This receptor was obtained from a female donor of 60 years or more with stage I lung adenocarcinoma.

CDR3 sequence (DNA): TGTGCCAGCAGCGTACTTCAGGGCTCCCACACCGGGGAGCTGTTTTTT. It encodes CASSVLQGSHTGELFF. The V and J genes are TRBV9 and TRBJ2-2, with D tentatively TRBD1 (5 bases). CDR3 size: 16 residues. From germline, CDR1 is SGDLS and CDR2 YYNGEE. V lost 1 base, J lost 3 bases, and 13 bases lay in between.